The 18 T cell receptor beta chains reported below all come from one sample, sequenced in a study of post-analysis software for immune sequencing data. No antigens are known for them. Regarding the study as a whole: When patients were compared with controls, 4 or 5 TRBV segments were more frequent, TRBV5-6, TRBV5-1 and TRBV20-1 among them.

Libraries were made from TCR beta cDNA, and they carried unique molecular identifiers. TCRdb recomputed calls from the PCR reads with MiXCR, one row per CDR3 protein. The data contain hundreds of thousands of distinct CDR3 sequences, around 50% of them seen just once; the ten biggest clones take up around 4.5%. Sequencing was done on a sample of blood. Receptors originate from a girl aged 5-17 years with multiple sclerosis.

V usage is TRBV10-3 and J usage is TRBJ1-4; D is unclear. The CDR3 consists of 14 residues. Germline loops: CDR1 ENHRY, CDR2 SYGVKD. V lost 3 bases to trimming and J lost 3 bases, with 8 bases between them. CDR3 sequence reads: CAISDLGPNEKLFF. The CDR3 nucleotides are TGTGCCATCAGTGACTTGGGTCCTAATGAAAAACTGTTTTTT.

This chain links TRBV29-1 with TRBJ2-5; 7 positions agree with TRBD1. The J call may be wrong; the DNA end is better matched by TRBJ2-7. CDR3 length: 12 amino acids. Germline loops: CDR1 SQVTM, CDR2 ANQGSEA. The CDR3 loop reads CSTWDRPHEQYF. The CDR3 DNA reads as TGCAGCACCTGGGACAGACCCCACGAGCAGTACTTC.

The chain uses TRBV3-1 and TRBJ2-5; TRBD1 aligns across 8 bases. Germline loops: CDR1 LGHDT, CDR2 YNNKEL (reference sequence). CDR3 length: 16 amino acids. V was pared by 2 bases and J by 4 bases, with 9 bases of the junction left unmatched. CDR3 bases: TGTGCCAGCAGCCAAACACACAGGGGGGCTGGAGAGACCCAGTACTTC. The encoded protein is CASSQTHRGAGETQYF.

The chain carries TRBV4-1 and TRBJ1-2, with D possibly being TRBD1 (6 bases). This CDR3 is 15 amino acids long. Per the germline V gene, CDR1 is MGHRA and CDR2 is YSYEKL. V lost 4 bases, J lost 6 bases, and 18 bases lay in between. The CDR3 loop is CASSPLAGAVDGYTF. CDR3 DNA: TGCGCCAGCAGCCCTTTAGCAGGGGCTGTGGATGGCTACACCTTC.

The chain is built from TRBV6-2 or TRBV6-3 and TRBJ2-5, with D perhaps matching TRBD1 or TRBD2 (6 bases each). This CDR3 is built from 17 residues. V gave up 3 bases and J gave up 3 bases, with 20 bases separating them. Germline V CDR1 and CDR2: MNHEY, SVGEGT. The CDR3 bases are TGTGCCAGCAGTTATTCATTCAGGGGACTCACCAAAGAGACCCAGTACTTC. As protein: CASSYSFRGLTKETQYF.

The genes are TRBV6-5 and TRBJ2-7; D is uncertain. Trimming cost V 3 bases and J 2 bases, with 11 bases left between them. Germline CDR1 is MNHEY and CDR2 is SVGAGI. The CDR3 is made up of 14 amino acids. CDR3 coding DNA: TGTGCCAGCAGTTATAGTCCAGGAACCTACGAGCAGTACTTC. It is translated as CASSYSPGTYEQYF.

The chain couples TRBV9 to TRBJ2-1, with D possibly being TRBD2 (5 bases). V was pared by 3 bases and J by 0 bases, with 13 bases between. This CDR3 region has 16 residues. CDR1 is SGDLS, CDR2 YYNGEE, per germline. The CDR3 nucleotides are TGTGCCAGCAGCGGACAAGCGGTTAGCTCCTACAATGAGCAGTTCTTC. Amino acid sequence: CASSGQAVSSYNEQFF.

CDR3 sequence reads: CASSGGGSGVESYNEQFF. The DNA of the CDR3 is TGCGCCAGCAGCGGAGGCGGTAGCGGGGTGGAATCCTACAATGAGCAGTTCTTC. The V gene is TRBV5-1, the J gene TRBJ2-1; 8 bases are a match to TRBD2. V shed 4 bases, J shed 1 base, and the junction held 13 bases outside the gene matches. The CDR3 is made up of 18 amino acids. Germline CDR1 SGHRS, CDR2 YFSETQ.

The chain couples TRBV7-2 to TRBJ2-1; 7 bases fit TRBD2. There are 15 residues in the CDR3. The J segment lost 7 bases and the V segment lost 8 bases, leaving 14 bases of the junction unmatched. Germline CDR1 is SGHTA and CDR2 is FQGNSA. CDR3 nucleotides: TGTGCCAGCTCAAAGGCGGGGGTGGGGGTTAATGAGCAGTTCTTC. Translating it yields CASSKAGVGVNEQFF.

This clonotype was seen only a few times. This chain joins TRBV5-5 and TRBJ2-4; D is perhaps TRBD1 (6 bases). Trimming removed 0 bases from V and 6 bases from J, with 13 bases in between. Germline assignment: CDR1 SGHKS and CDR2 YYEKEE (reference sequence). There are 15 residues in the CDR3. The CDR3 DNA sequence: TGTGCCAGCAGCTTGGTACTGGCAGGGGCAAACATTCAGTACTTC. Translation gives CASSLVLAGANIQYF.

The table lists this clonotype with a few counts. The V call is TRBV7-9, the J call TRBJ2-7, with 13 bases identical to TRBD2. Germline loops: CDR1 SEHNR, CDR2 FQNEAQ (reference sequence). The CDR3 sequence is 15 residues long. Unmatched junction bases numbered 3, after V lost 5 bases and J lost 2 bases. The CDR3 bases are TGTGCCAGCAGCCGCGGGACTAGCGGGGCCTACGAGCAGTACTTC. This encodes CASSRGTSGAYEQYF.

This chain links TRBV5-1 with TRBJ1-6, with D perhaps matching TRBD1 (5 bases). The germline gives CDR1 SGHRS, CDR2 YFSETQ. CDR3 length: 16 residues. Trimming cost V 4 bases and J 0 bases, with 11 bases left between them. CDR3 amino acids: CASSGGTDSYNSPLHF. CDR3 nucleotide sequence: TGCGCCAGCAGCGGGGGGACCGACTCCTATAATTCACCCCTCCACTTT.

This clonotype was seen only a few times. One end of the junction varies from germline; a read error may be responsible. This chain joins TRBV29-1 and TRBJ2-1; 7 positions match TRBD1. Germline V gene lookup returns CDR1 SQVTM and CDR2 ANQGSEA. This CDR3 has 12 amino acids. The CDR3 DNA reads as TGCAGCGTCGGGACAGACTACAATGGGCAGTTCTTC. Translation: CSVGTDYNGQFF.

The chain links TRBV20-1 to TRBJ1-1; TRBD1 might be the D (6 bases). CDR3 length equals 13 residues. Germline CDR1 DFQATT, CDR2 SNEGSKA (reference sequence). Trimming removed 6 bases from V and 0 bases from J, with 11 bases in between. The CDR3 bases are TGCAGTGCAAAGGGGGGGGTGAACACTGAAGCTTTCTTT. It specifies CSAKGGVNTEAFF.

This chain links TRBV13 with TRBJ2-7, with D unresolved. Per germline, CDR1 PRHDT and CDR2 FYEKMQ (reference sequence). Trimming pared 1 base from V and 3 bases from J, leaving 7 bases between. The CDR3 runs to 13 residues. The chain's CDR3 is CASSLDGVYEQYF. CDR3 DNA sequence: TGTGCCAGCAGCTTAGACGGCGTCTACGAGCAGTACTTC.

The V call is TRBV6-4, the J call TRBJ2-1; D call uncertain. This CDR3 region has 15 residues. V was pared by 5 bases and J by 0 bases, with 11 bases between. Germline CDR1 is MRHNA and CDR2 is SNTAGT. CDR3 protein: CASSYEASSYNEQFF. CDR3 coding DNA: TGTGCCAGCAGTTACGAAGCTAGCTCCTACAATGAGCAGTTCTTC.

This chain links TRBV2 with TRBJ2-6; D may correspond to TRBD1 or TRBD2 (5 bases each). Per the germline V gene, CDR1 is SNHLY and CDR2 is FYNNEI. The CDR3 totals 15 residues. V lost 7 bases, J lost 0 bases, and 10 bases lay in between. The CDR3 region has the DNA TGTGCCAGCACGGGACCGATCTCTGGGGCCAACGTCCTGACTTTC. It translates to CASTGPISGANVLTF.

This sequence joins TRBV20-1 and TRBJ1-1; 9 nucleotides agree with TRBD1. V gave up 5 bases and J gave up 4 bases; unmatched junction bases: 5. This CDR3 region has 13 residues. In germline, CDR1 is DFQATT, CDR2 SNEGSKA (reference sequence). CDR3 sequence reads: CSAYDRGSTEAFF. The CDR3 nucleotides read TGCAGTGCTTATGACAGGGGGAGCACTGAAGCTTTCTTT.